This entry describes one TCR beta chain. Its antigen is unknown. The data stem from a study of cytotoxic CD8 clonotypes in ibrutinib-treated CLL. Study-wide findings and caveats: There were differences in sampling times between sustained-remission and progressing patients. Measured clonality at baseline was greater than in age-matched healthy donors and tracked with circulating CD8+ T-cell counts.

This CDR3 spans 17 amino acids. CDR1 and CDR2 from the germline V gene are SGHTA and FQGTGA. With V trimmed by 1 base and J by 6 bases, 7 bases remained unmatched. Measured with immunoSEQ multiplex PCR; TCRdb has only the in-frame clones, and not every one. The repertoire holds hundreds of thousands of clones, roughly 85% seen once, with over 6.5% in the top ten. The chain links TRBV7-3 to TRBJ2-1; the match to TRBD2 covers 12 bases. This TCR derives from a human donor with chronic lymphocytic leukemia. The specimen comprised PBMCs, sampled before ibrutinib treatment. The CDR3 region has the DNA TGTGCCAGCAGCTTAAGGAGACTAGCGGGAGCGAGCAATGAGCAGTTCTTC. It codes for CASSLRRLAGASNEQFF.